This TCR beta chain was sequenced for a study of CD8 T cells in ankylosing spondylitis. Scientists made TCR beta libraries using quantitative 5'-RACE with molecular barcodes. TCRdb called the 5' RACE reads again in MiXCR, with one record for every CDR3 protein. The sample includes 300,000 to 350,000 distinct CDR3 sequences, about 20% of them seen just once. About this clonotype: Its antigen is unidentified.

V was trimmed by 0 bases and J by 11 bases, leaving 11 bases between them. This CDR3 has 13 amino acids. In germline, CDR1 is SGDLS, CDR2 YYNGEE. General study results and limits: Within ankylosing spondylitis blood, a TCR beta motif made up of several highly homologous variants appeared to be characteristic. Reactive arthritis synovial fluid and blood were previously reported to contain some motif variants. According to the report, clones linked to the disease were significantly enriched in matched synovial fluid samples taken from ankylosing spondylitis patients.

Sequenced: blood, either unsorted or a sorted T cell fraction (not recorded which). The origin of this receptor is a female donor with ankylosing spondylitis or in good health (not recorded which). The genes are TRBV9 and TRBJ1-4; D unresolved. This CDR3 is CASSVAGESKLFF. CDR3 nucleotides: TGTGCCAGCAGCGTAGCTGGGGAGAGCAAACTGTTTTTT.